The 2 T cell receptor beta chains below all came from one sample that was sequenced in a study of shared clonotypes between healthy human individuals (TCRdb year 2020). The library was generated by the immunoSEQ multiplex PCR assay. TCRdb took over this immuneACCESS table, retaining in-frame rearrangements with V and J assigned. Such tables are incomplete; in checked studies, under half of the missing clones stem from an unresolved V gene, and the remainder is unexplained. The sample table lists 1,400,000 or so clones, approximately 98.5% of them with a count of one. The biggest ten clones account for approximately 0.4% of the sample. Material for sequencing was naive CD4+ T cells sorted from blood. The cell subset or site label, as the study defines it: CD45RA+ positively selected. Receptors were obtained from a man in his thirties or forties in good health.

V gene TRBV11-2 combines with J gene TRBJ2-7; 11 bases line up with TRBD1. The CDR3 is 15 residues long. With 4 bases clipped from V and 5 bases from J, the junction kept 7 bases outside the gene matches. Germline V gives CDR1 SGHAT, CDR2 FQNNGV. CDR3: CASSSMGQGEDEQYF. For the CDR3, the DNA is TGTGCCAGCAGCTCGATGGGACAGGGGGAGGACGAGCAGTACTTC.

V usage is TRBV2 and J usage is TRBJ1-5, with D possibly TRBD1 on 5 matching bases. Per the germline V gene, CDR1 is SNHLY and CDR2 is FYNNEI. The CDR3 loop spans 14 amino acids. V was pared by 2 bases and J by 5 bases, with 10 bases between. CDR3 bases: TGTGCCAGCAGTGAAAGGTGGGGGGATCAGCCCCAGCATTTT. This translates into CASSERWGDQPQHF.